This T cell receptor beta chain derives from a study of cytomegalovirus exposure and HLA in healthy donors (dated by TCRdb to about 2017). Concerning the study at large: According to an earlier analysis of a few hundred of the donors, roughly 180 million T cells yielded roughly 110 million unique TCR beta sequences and 250 to 350 Gb of sequence data. HLA typing covered class I and class II loci at four-digit resolution. The study aimed to test whether cataloging public T cell receptors could reveal signatures of past pathogen exposure. In an earlier analysis of roughly 540 of the donors, high-throughput TCR beta sequencing was used to judge whether each TCR beta V gene segment behaved as functional or pseudogenic. Along with the approximately 670-subject first cohort, a separate validation cohort of over a hundred different subjects was used. The number of donors typed differed by locus, with about 629-640 for A, B, C, DRB1 and DQB1, 522 for DQA1, 606 for DPA1, and approximately 470 for DPB1. In a later genetic analysis, genome-wide SNP genotypes for about three fifths of the roughly 670 donors were used, and that subset was treated as a discovery cohort. Four or five DR-DQ haplotypes were handled as single units for association and clustering because linkage in the cohort was strong. Donor age, sex, ethnicity and CMV serostatus were collected together with the repertoire data. To predict cytomegalovirus infection status, the study brought together high-throughput TCR immunosequencing, statistical association of individual TCRs with disease status, and machine learning. Every discovery cohort repertoire had been produced on one sequencing platform. The genetic ancestry cluster associated with self-reported Caucasian donors included 81% of the roughly 400 genotyped donors. In the later analysis, no new phenotypic data were used to find candidate immune exposures; instead, reliance was placed on TCR beta sequences and their occurrence across donors. About 280 gigabases of sequencing data and roughly 80 million unique TCR sequences made up an early release that covered nearly 650 HLA-typed donors. Among roughly 370 genotyped donors of the cohort, an average of approximately 240,000 unique TCR beta nucleotide sequences were sequenced per donor, around 18% of them non-productive. Using immunosequencing, the study profiled T cell repertoires from about 610 subjects and related those repertoires to cytomegalovirus serostatus. To study patterns of TCR occurrence, a later analysis re-analyzed previously published TCR beta repertoires from around 670 donors and added high-resolution HLA genotyping.

Receptor amplification or capture employed the immunoSEQ multiplex PCR assay. The multiplex PCR relied on a mix of 60 forward primers for TCR Vbeta segments and 13 reverse primers for TCR Jbeta segments. The CDR3 region of rearranged TCR beta genes was amplified from genomic DNA by a multiplex PCR assay. The Illumina HiSeq System was used to sequence the amplified TCR beta libraries as 87-base-pair reads. The published analysis was carried out like this. Across the 600 to 700 repertoires, a later analysis counted roughly 84 million unique TCR beta chains, some 11 million of which were shared by at least two donors. Raw reads were error-corrected and collapsed into unique sequences with a nearest-neighbor algorithm that merged closely related sequences to remove PCR and sequencing errors. CDR3 sequences were aligned to IMGT reference sequences to assign V, D and J gene segments. For a sequence to be retained, a match of at least six nucleotides to both a V gene segment and a J gene segment was required. A rearrangement was called productive if the CDR3 had no stop codons and remained in frame with V and J, and every other rearrangement was called non-productive. CDR3 was defined by IMGT convention, running from the second conserved V-encoded cysteine to the conserved J-encoded phenylalanine. In an earlier analysis of 500 to 650 of the donors, sequences lacking an unambiguous match to a single V gene segment were excluded. An earlier analysis of fewer than 750 of the donors called V segments functional above 56.7% productive rearrangements and segregating when the between-donor standard deviation exceeded 5%. To diagnose cytomegalovirus status from the catalog of TCR beta chain sequences, a statistical classification framework was built. In a later analysis, V and J genes were assigned by comparing TCR nucleotide sequences against IMGT/GENE-DB human TR gene sequences. A later analysis assigned CDR3 sequences and most-parsimonious VDJ recombination scenarios with the TCRdist pipeline. In a later analysis, each TCR beta chain was defined by its CDR3 amino acid sequence together with its V-gene family, and reads lacking a unique V-gene family were excluded. A later analysis removed 592 highly shared, low-generation-probability nucleotide sequences to deal with suspected cross-contamination and a sequencing artifact. In a later analysis, a clonal expansion index for each public chain was calculated from normalized within-repertoire ranks of inferred template counts. In a later analysis, generation probabilities were computed with a VDJ recombination model fitted to out-of-frame rearrangements, and the resulting probabilities were checked against IGoR. In a later analysis, TCR-TCR, TCR-HLA and TCR-CMV co-occurrence was scored with hypergeometric tests, and a repertoire-size bias correction was applied to TCR pairs. A later analysis estimated false discovery rates by permuting HLA or CMV assignments 20 times. In a later analysis, co-occurring TCRs were grouped using DBSCAN, with TCRdist sequence similarity added in when clustering inside HLA-allele-positive subsets. For co-occurrence clustering, repertoires with fewer than 30,000 or more than 120,000 public chains were excluded, along with roughly 5 repertoires with anomalous nucleotide sharing. TCRdb retrieved this table from immuneACCESS and kept in-frame rearrangements only. Not all clones are present; in checked studies, unresolved V genes account for under half, and no reason is known for the remainder. For V, J and clone size, that table is used; D and trimming come from the DNA. The sample yields fewer than 250,000 clones; around 84% were counted once. The ten largest make up 3.4% of the sample.

The cohort consisted of 650 to 850 healthy bone marrow donors. Cohort members were all nominally healthy when sampled, although unrecorded immune exposures were likely present. The donor tested CMV seropositive, placing the donor among the 289 seropositive members of the cohort. Every donor gave a peripheral blood sample, and the peripheral blood mononuclear cells from that sample were used for TCR beta sequencing. Genomic DNA was extracted from the blood cell samples with the Qiagen DNeasy Blood Extraction Kit. CDR1 MDHEN and CDR2 SYDVKM were looked up in the germline V gene. V and J are trimmed by 1 base and 5 bases, and the gene matches miss 3 bases of the junction. The CDR3 starts with the cysteine, ends with the phenylalanine, and has 14 residues. The kept DNA is CDR3 alone, 42 bases in frame from the first base. On this clone: Its antigen target is currently unknown. No base-level quality is on record; no much larger clone is a single base apart.

The paper's findings and limits, for the study overall: A later genetic analysis reported fewer N-insertions in productive TCRs among donors in an Asian-associated ancestry cluster than the roughly 690-donor mean. Because some donors lacked HLA typing at each locus, the association tests relied only on the typed subset. Approximately 16 rarely observed V segments, including chromosome 9 orphons, were excluded from the earlier analysis of several hundred of the donors because counts were too low. According to a later analysis, parvovirus B19, influenza, CMV and Epstein-Barr virus appeared linked to several top co-occurrence clusters. The authors suggested that the approach could potentially be generalized to other disease states and immunological phenotypes. A further reported finding was that TCR beta sequences accurately predicted the HLA-A and HLA-B alleles for most subjects in the first cohort. This cohort had only TCR beta chains sequenced, and the lack of alpha or paired-chain data limited which features could be detected. A group of highly shared sequence variants was considered likely to be a technical artifact of the sequencing pipeline. A later analysis found that most CMV-associated TCR beta chains appeared HLA-restricted, with HLA associations seemingly driven largely by CMV exposure. Immune exposure information for the cohort was limited to CMV serostatus. Sequencing depth was assumed to be roughly uniform across donors in the presence/absence analyses, though that assumption may not hold. In vitro tests confirmed that a few of the cytomegalovirus-associated TCR beta chains recognize cytomegalovirus antigens. In a later analysis, HLA-associated TCR beta chains showed more clonal expansion and lower generation probabilities than non-associated chains that were equally common. A later genetic analysis associated a missense DCLRE1C variant with V-gene and J-gene trimming of TCR beta chains, and an independent cohort replicated the association. Across donors, most TCR sequences were observed very rarely, whereas some public TCRs were present in many individuals. Strong co-occurrence of HLA alleles, especially DR and DQ, made assigning TCR associations to individual alleles difficult. Correlated functional status among segregating V segments might be attributable to linkage disequilibrium, but an unknown experimental factor could not be ruled out. In the study, around 150 TCR beta chains were listed as associated with cytomegalovirus. The 87-base-pair reads could not distinguish some IMGT-functional V segments, including TRBV6-2 and TRBV6-3, so those segments were excluded. In a later analysis, the rate of TCR association differed among HLA loci, with DRB1 alleles having the most associated TCRs and HLA-C alleles having the fewest. An earlier analysis of approximately 590 of the donors showed that most TCR beta V segments appeared in productive rearrangements either about 90% or about 30% of the time, which broadly matched IMGT annotations. The classifier was reported to diagnose cytomegalovirus status with high specificity and sensitivity in both the original cohort and the validation cohort. In a later analysis, more than 15,000 TCR beta sequences were associated with specific HLA alleles at a false discovery rate of 0.05.

The sequencing sample was made of PBMCs. The sequence joins TRBV28 to TRBJ2-3; TRBD1 matches 7 bases in the middle. This sequence originates from a man between 35 and 55 years old in good health and CMV-seropositive. DNA sequence: TGTGCCAGCAGTTTATCAACAGGGGTAGATACGCAGTATTTT. The encoded protein is CASSLSTGVDTQYF. With the portions outside the CDR3 filled from the reference TRBV28 and TRBJ2-3 genes, the complete variable region becomes DVKVTQSSRYLVKRTGEKVFLECVQDMDHENMFWYRQDPGLGLRLIYFSYDVKMKEKGDIPEGYSVSREKKERFSLILESASTNQTSMYLCASSLSTGVDTQYFGPGTRLTVL.